The 23 T cell receptor beta chains in this list originate from one sample, sequenced in a study of blood T cell repertoires in COVID-19. Measured with immunoSEQ multiplex PCR; TCRdb has only the in-frame clones, and not every one. The profile shows around 23,000 clones, roughly 74% of them singletons. Material for sequencing was peripheral blood. These receptors came from a man in his fifties with COVID-19, enrolled during active disease.

The count of this clone is one. The chain recombines TRBV6-5 with TRBJ2-7; perhaps TRBD2 as D (7 bases). The CDR3 runs 14 residues. Between the trimmed V and J ends, which lost 2 bases and 3 bases, there was a span of 11 bases. Germline V gives CDR1 MNHEY, CDR2 SVGAGI. The CDR3 loop reads CASSYNREGYEQYF. The CDR3, as DNA: TGTGCCAGCAGTTACAACAGGGAGGGCTACGAGCAGTACTTC.

This clone has only one observation. The genes are TRBV7-5 and TRBJ2-7; the D call in the table, TRBD1, was not verified against the DNA. TRBV7-5 is given as a pseudogene. The CDR3 totals 16 residues. This CDR3 is CVRSDTTGTGVYEQYF. CDR3 in DNA: TGTGTCAGAAGCGATACGACCGGGACAGGGGTCTACGAGCAGTACTTC.

This clone was observed a handful of times. This chain links TRBV6-5 with TRBJ1-6, with D maybe TRBD1 (6 bases). The CDR3 has 14 amino acids. V was clipped by 11 bases and J by 6 bases, with 17 bases between them. CDR1 is MNHEY, CDR2 SVGAGI, per germline. CDR3 DNA: TGTGCCGCCAAAGGACAGACCTTTAATTCACCCCTCCACTTT. Residues: CAAKGQTFNSPLHF.

This chain links TRBV6-5 with TRBJ2-3; 9 bases are shared with TRBD2. J lost 1 base, V lost 7 bases, and 3 bases had no gene match. The CDR3 sequence is 14 residues long. CDR1 MNHEY and CDR2 SVGAGI come from the germline V gene. Here the CDR3 DNA reads TGTGCCAGCAAGACTAGCGGTCGCACAGATACGCAGTATTTT. It is translated as CASKTSGRTDTQYF.

The rearrangement uses TRBV19 and TRBJ1-1; D remains ambiguous. CDR3 length: 14 residues. The V gene lost 7 bases and the J gene lost 5 bases, with 17 bases spanning the gap. Germline lookup yields CDR1 LNHDA and CDR2 SQIVND (reference sequence). CDR3 nucleotide sequence: TGTGCCAGTACCGCCCGCCGGGTTGGGACTGAAGCTTTCTTT. The encoded protein is CASTARRVGTEAFF.

V usage is TRBV6-2 or TRBV6-3 and J usage is TRBJ2-1, with TRBD2 identical over 10 bases. Per the germline V gene, CDR1 is MNHEY and CDR2 is SVGEGT. J gave up 5 bases and V 6 bases, and 7 bases lay outside the gene matches. The CDR3 length is 15 residues. The CDR3 spells CASSLWLAGDNEQFF. The CDR3 DNA sequence: TGTGCCAGCAGCTTATGGCTAGCGGGGGACAATGAGCAGTTCTTC.

The chain recombines TRBV30 with TRBJ1-1; tentatively, D is TRBD1 (5 bases). The CDR3 contains 12 residues. The V end lost 5 bases, the J end lost 1 base, and 8 bases lay between the germline ends. CDR1 is GTSNPN and CDR2 is SVGIG in the germline V gene (reference sequence). The CDR3 DNA is TGTGCCTGGGGACACTGGAACACTGAAGCTTTCTTT. Translated, it gives CAWGHWNTEAFF.

This chain uses TRBV19 with TRBJ2-2, with D uncertain. Trimming shortened V by 1 base and J by 4 bases, and 7 bases separated the two germline ends. CDR1 is LNHDA and CDR2 is SQIVND in the germline V gene (reference sequence). CDR3 length: 14 amino acids. CDR3 in DNA: TGTGCCAGTAGTATAGTACTATCCACCGGGGAGCTGTTTTTT. Its translation: CASSIVLSTGELFF.

By its share, this clone is medium-sized. V gene TRBV7-6 combines with J gene TRBJ1-2; TRBD1 agrees at 10 bases. From germline, CDR1 is SGHVS and CDR2 FNYEAQ. After removal of 0 bases from V and 2 bases from J, the junction contained 9 bases not matched to a gene. This CDR3 is built from 18 residues. CDR3: CASSLAGSGTGENYGYTF. CDR3 bases: TGTGCCAGCAGCTTAGCAGGTTCCGGGACAGGGGAAAACTATGGCTACACCTTC.

The chain joins TRBV2 to TRBJ1-5; the D gene is possibly TRBD1 (5 bases). Per germline, CDR1 SNHLY and CDR2 FYNNEI. This CDR3 spans 16 amino acids. The V and J ends lost 3 bases and 0 bases respectively, with 12 bases between them. CDR3 in amino acids: CASSDTGSYSNQPQHF. CDR3 nucleotide sequence: TGTGCCAGCAGTGACACAGGTTCCTATAGCAATCAGCCCCAGCATTTT.

The rearrangement uses TRBV7-2 and TRBJ2-1; 8 bases line up with TRBD2. The ends lost 1 base at V and 8 bases at J; junction bases unmatched: 10. The CDR3 loop spans 16 amino acids. The germline CDR1 and CDR2 sequences are SGHTA and FQGNSA. CDR3 sequence (DNA): TGTGCCAGCAGCTTAGGAGGCGGGGGGCCGGCTGATGAGCAGTTCTTC. Amino acid sequence: CASSLGGGGPADEQFF.

The genes are TRBV19 and TRBJ1-5; D gene unclear. V lost 3 bases to trimming and J lost 5 bases, with 11 bases between them. The length of the CDR3 is 14 residues. The germline CDR1 and CDR2 sequences are LNHDA and SQIVND (reference sequence). The CDR3 nucleotides read TGTGCCAGTAGTATTACGGGAATGGATCAGCCCCAGCATTTT. Its translation: CASSITGMDQPQHF.

The chain employs TRBV3-1 (or the pseudogene TRBV3-2) and TRBJ2-5; 13 bases map to TRBD2. V lost 5 bases to trimming and J lost 5 bases; unmatched junction nucleotides: 2. Looked up from germline, CDR1 is LGHDT and CDR2 is YNNKEL (reference sequence). The CDR3 has 14 amino acids. The CDR3 DNA reads as TGTGCCAGCAGCGCGACTAGCGGGAGGGAGACCCAGTACTTC. This sequence encodes CASSATSGRETQYF.

This chain links TRBV7-3 with TRBJ2-5, with 9 bases lining up with TRBD2. This CDR3 has 15 residues. CDR1 SGHTA and CDR2 FQGTGA come from the germline V gene. V shed 5 bases and J 4 bases; nucleotides not matched to a gene: 8. CDR3: CASSARVAGAETQYF. In nucleotides, the CDR3 is TGTGCCAGCAGCGCCCGGGTAGCGGGGGCAGAGACCCAGTACTTC.

This chain joins TRBV27 and TRBJ2-1; 9 nucleotides line up with TRBD2. Per the germline V gene, CDR1 is MNHEY and CDR2 is SMNVEV (reference sequence). CDR3 length equals 17 residues. The junction had 13 bases not matched to a gene; V was cut back by 6 bases and J by 4 bases. CDR3 in DNA: TGTGCCAGCAGAGACTCAGCGACTAGCGGAGTATACAATGAGCAGTTCTTC. Translated, it gives CASRDSATSGVYNEQFF.

The chain couples TRBV19 to TRBJ2-1; 12 bases are shared with TRBD1. V was pared by 8 bases and J by 9 bases, with 11 bases of the junction left unmatched. This CDR3 has 15 amino acids. CDR1 is LNHDA, CDR2 SQIVND, per germline (reference sequence). The CDR3 loop reads CASGTGTGGRGEQFF. The CDR3 bases are TGTGCCAGTGGGACCGGGACAGGGGGCCGGGGTGAGCAGTTCTTC.

The chain is built from TRBV6-1 and TRBJ2-5; 8 positions agree with TRBD2. The V gene end was trimmed by 3 bases and the J gene end by 5 bases; junction bases not matched to a gene: 8. The CDR3 is 15 residues long. Germline CDR1 is MNHNS and CDR2 is SASEGT. The CDR3 coding sequence is TGTGCCAGCAGTGAGGGAGCGGGAGATGGGGAGACCCAGTACTTC. Residues: CASSEGAGDGETQYF.

The chain carries TRBV6-1 and TRBJ1-1; 7 bases fit TRBD1. Per germline, CDR1 MNHNS and CDR2 SASEGT. Trimming cost V 1 base and J 4 bases; bases outside gene matches: 6. The CDR3 runs 15 residues. In nucleotides, the CDR3 is TGTGCCAGCAGTGAAGGGAGAGGGGGCGGCACTGAAGCTTTCTTT. Protein sequence: CASSEGRGGGTEAFF.

The gene calls are TRBV5-4 and TRBJ1-1, with TRBD1 matching over 7 bases. Trimming removed 2 bases from V and 4 bases from J; junction bases left unmatched: 5. CDR1 and CDR2 (germline): SGHNT, YYREEE (reference sequence). The CDR3 runs 14 residues. The DNA for the CDR3 is TGTGCCAGCAGCTTAGACAGGGCAAGCACTGAAGCTTTCTTT. Protein product: CASSLDRASTEAFF. Based on the CDR3 plus reference TRBV5-4 and TRBJ1-1, the full variable domain is ETGVTQSPTHLIKTRGQQVTLRCSSQSGHNTVSWYQQALGQGPQFIFQYYREEENGRGNFPPRFSGLQFPNYSSELNVNALELDDSALYLCASSLDRASTEAFFGQGTRLTVV.

This chain links TRBV25-1 with TRBJ1-2; TRBD1 aligns across 11 bases. There are 15 residues in the CDR3. Germline CDR1 is MGHDK and CDR2 is SYGVNS. Germline trimming cut 5 bases from V and 5 bases from J; bases unmatched to any gene: 7. CDR3 in DNA: TGTGCCAGCAGTCCGGGACAGGGGGATTTATATGGCTACACCTTC. It is translated as CASSPGQGDLYGYTF.

The chain carries TRBV4-1 and TRBJ2-7, with 7 bases matching TRBD2. The CDR3 covers 15 residues. Germline CDR1 is MGHRA and CDR2 is YSYEKL. The ends lost 4 bases at V and 3 bases at J; junction bases unmatched: 9. The CDR3 DNA reads as TGCGCCAGCAGCCCCGGGACTATCGGGGGCTACGAGCAGTACTTC. It translates to CASSPGTIGGYEQYF.

The V gene is TRBV15, the J gene TRBJ2-2, with 9 bases lining up with TRBD1. CDR3 length: 14 amino acids. CDR1 is LNHNV, CDR2 YYDKDF, per germline (reference sequence). Germline trimming cut 6 bases from V and 7 bases from J; bases unmatched to any gene: 6. The CDR3 bases are TGTGCCACCAGGGCGGGACAGGGAGGCGGGGAGCTGTTTTTT. Its translation: CATRAGQGGGELFF. The full variable domain, rest sourced from reference TRBV15 and TRBJ2-2, is DAMVIQNPRYQVTQFGKPVTLSCSQTLNHNVMYWYQQKSSQAPKLLFHYYDKDFNNEADTPDNFQSRRPNTSFCFLDIRSPGLGDTAMYLCATRAGQGGGELFFGEGSRLTVL.

A few counts support this clone. The chain recombines TRBV24-1 with TRBJ2-3; 8 bases are a match to TRBD2. Germline CDR1 KGHDR, CDR2 SFDVKD. After removal of 5 bases from V and 1 base from J, the junction contained 4 bases not matched to a gene. The CDR3 is 15 residues long. The CDR3 nucleotides read TGTGCCACCAGTGCTGGACTAGCAGGCACAGATACGCAGTATTTT. Protein product: CATSAGLAGTDTQYF.